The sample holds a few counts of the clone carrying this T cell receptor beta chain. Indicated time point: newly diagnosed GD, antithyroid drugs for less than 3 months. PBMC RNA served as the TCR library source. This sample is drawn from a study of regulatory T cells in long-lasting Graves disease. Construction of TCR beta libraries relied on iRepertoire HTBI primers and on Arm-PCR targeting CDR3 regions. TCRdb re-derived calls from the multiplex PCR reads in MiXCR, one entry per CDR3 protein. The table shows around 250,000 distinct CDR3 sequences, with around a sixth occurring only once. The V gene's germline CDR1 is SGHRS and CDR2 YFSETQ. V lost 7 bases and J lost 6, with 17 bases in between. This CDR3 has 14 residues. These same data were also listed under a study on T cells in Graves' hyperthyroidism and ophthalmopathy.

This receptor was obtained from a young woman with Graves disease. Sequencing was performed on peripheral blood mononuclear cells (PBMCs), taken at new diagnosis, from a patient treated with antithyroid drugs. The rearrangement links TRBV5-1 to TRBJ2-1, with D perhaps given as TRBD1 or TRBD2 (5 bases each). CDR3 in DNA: TGCGCCAGCGGGACCTCAGGGCAGCTCAATGAGCAGTTCTTC. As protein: CASGTSGQLNEQFF.